The 28 T cell receptor beta chains below were found in one sample sequenced in a study of blood T cell repertoires in COVID-19. Assay used: immunoSEQ multiplex PCR; TCRdb lists only in-frame clones, some missing. The repertoire holds around 190,000 clones, roughly 82% seen once, with 13% in the top ten. Input material: peripheral blood. The receptors stem from a human donor in a cohort sampled during active COVID-19.

This chain connects TRBV5-1 to TRBJ2-7; 10 positions match TRBD1. The length of the CDR3 is 15 residues. CDR1 and CDR2 (germline): SGHRS, YFSETQ. V shed 4 bases, J shed 6 bases, and the junction held 10 bases outside the gene matches. The CDR3 DNA reads TGCGCCAGCAGCCTACCGGGACAGGGGTTCGTCGAGCAGTACTTC. It yields the protein CASSLPGQGFVEQYF.

The V gene is TRBV7-9, the J gene TRBJ1-3, with D maybe TRBD1 (5 bases). The CDR3 length is 14 residues. Between the trimmed V and J ends, which lost 0 bases and 4 bases, there was a span of 7 bases. Germline V gives CDR1 SEHNR, CDR2 FQNEAQ (reference sequence). The CDR3 DNA follows: TGTGCCAGCAGCTTAGCCCAGGGAGGAAACACCATATATTTT. Amino acids: CASSLAQGGNTIYF. The full variable domain, completed using reference TRBV7-9 and TRBJ1-3, is DTGVSQNPRHKITKRGQNVTFRCDPISEHNRLYWYRQTLGQGPEFLTYFQNEAQLEKSRLLSDRFSAERPKGSFSTLEIQRTEQGDSAMYLCASSLAQGGNTIYFGEGSWLTVV.

The CDR3 reads CATSDFNHGETQYF. The CDR3 DNA reads TGTGCCACCAGTGATTTTAACCACGGAGAGACCCAGTACTTC. The chain employs TRBV24-1 and TRBJ2-5; D is unresolved. This CDR3 is 14 amino acids long. The V end was cut by 1 base, the J end by 4 bases, with 9 bases between. Germline CDR1 reads KGHDR; CDR2 reads SFDVKD.

The chain employs TRBV27 and TRBJ2-1, with TRBD2 matching over 11 bases. Losses at the gene ends were 2 bases for V and 7 bases for J; bases not matched to a gene: 10. Germline V gene lookup returns CDR1 MNHEY and CDR2 SMNVEV (reference sequence). This CDR3 is built from 17 residues. Here the CDR3 DNA reads TGTGCCAGCAGTTTAATTAGCGGGAGGGAAGATTGGAATGAGCAGTTCTTC. It codes for CASSLISGREDWNEQFF.

The chain uses TRBV5-8 and TRBJ2-3, with D possibly being TRBD1 (6 bases). The CDR3 consists of 15 residues. Germline V gene data show CDR1 as SGHTS and CDR2 as YDEGEE. V gave up 3 bases and J gave up 2 bases, with 13 bases separating them. CDR3 nucleotides: TGTGCCAGCAGCTCTATCAGGGGCTACACAGATACGCAGTATTTT. Translating it yields CASSSIRGYTDTQYF.

This chain links TRBV18 with TRBJ2-5, with D unclear. The V end lost 2 bases, the J end lost 5 bases, and 9 bases lay between the germline ends. CDR3 length: 13 amino acids. The germline V gene encodes CDR1 KGHSH and CDR2 LQKENI. CDR3 in DNA: TGTGCCAGCTCACCAGATCAGTCGGAGACCCAGTACTTC. Its translation is CASSPDQSETQYF.

The chain joins TRBV5-6 to TRBJ2-5; D not certain. The CDR3 contains 15 residues. V shed 2 bases and J shed 1 base, with 12 bases lying between them. Germline V gene sequence: CDR1 SGHDT, CDR2 YYEEEE. The CDR3 loop is CASSFLDTVQETQYF. CDR3 nucleotides: TGTGCCAGCAGCTTTCTTGATACGGTCCAAGAGACCCAGTACTTC.

The chain joins TRBV28 to TRBJ2-1; D is unresolved. Germline CDR1 is MDHEN and CDR2 is SYDVKM. V dropped 6 bases and J dropped 3 bases, with 6 bases sitting between them. The CDR3 is 12 residues long. CDR3 region: CASSLSYNEQFF. Written as DNA, the CDR3 is TGTGCCAGCAGCCTGAGCTACAATGAGCAGTTCTTC.

In regard to this clone: The junction departs from germline at one end; a sequencing error may be responsible. The chain links TRBV5-1 to TRBJ2-1; 10 positions match TRBD2. This CDR3 region has 15 residues. Germline CDR1 SGHRS, CDR2 YFSETQ. For the CDR3, the DNA is TGCGCCAGCAGCTTAAGACTAGCGGGCATTCCCGAGCTGTTCTTC. Protein product: CASSLRLAGIPELFF.

Ten or more counts support this clone. The rearrangement links TRBV29-1 to TRBJ2-7; 7 bases align to TRBD1. Germline V CDR1 and CDR2: SQVTM, ANQGSEA. V dropped 4 bases and J dropped 3; count of bases not matched to a gene: 9. The CDR3 is 14 amino acids. The CDR3 sequence: CSVVGWTGGYEQYF. The CDR3 region has the DNA TGCAGCGTTGTTGGTTGGACAGGCGGCTACGAGCAGTACTTC.

The CDR3 bases are TGTGCCACCGCGGAAGAGACGGGTAGGAATCAGCCCCAGCATTTT. Its protein product is CATAEETGRNQPQHF. The chain couples TRBV2 to TRBJ1-5; the D is unclear. This CDR3 has 15 amino acids. Trimming removed 10 bases at V and 4 bases at J, with 20 bases between. The germline gives CDR1 SNHLY, CDR2 FYNNEI. The whole variable domain, remainder taken from reference TRBV2 and TRBJ1-5, is EPEVTQTPSHQVTQMGQEVILRCVPISNHLYFYWYRQILGQKVEFLVSFYNNEISEKSEIFDDQFSVERPDGSNFTLKIRSTKLEDSAMYFCATAEETGRNQPQHFGDGTRLSIL.

This chain links TRBV10-2 with TRBJ2-4; 7 nucleotides match TRBD1. Losses at the gene ends were 2 bases for V and 0 bases for J; bases not matched to a gene: 10. CDR1 and CDR2 from the germline V gene are WSHSY and SAAADI. The CDR3 runs 18 residues. CDR3 in DNA: TGCGCCAGCAGTGAGAGGGCTGGGACAGCACTAGCCAAAAACATTCAGTACTTC. Its protein is CASSERAGTALAKNIQYF.

V gene TRBV5-1 combines with J gene TRBJ1-1; 9 bases line up with TRBD1. Germline V lookup: CDR1 SGHRS, CDR2 YFSETQ. With V trimmed by 1 base and J by 2 bases, 3 bases remained unmatched. The CDR3 runs 15 residues. The CDR3 DNA follows: TGCGCCAGCAGCTTGTTGACAGGGGGTAACACTGAAGCTTTCTTT. As protein: CASSLLTGGNTEAFF.

In regard to this clone: At one end, the junction sequence differs from germline, possibly due to a read error. This chain uses TRBV5-6 with TRBJ2-1; 9 bases align to TRBD2. The CDR3 spans 15 residues. Germline V gives CDR1 SGHDT, CDR2 YYEEEE. The CDR3 loop reads CASSLAPLLAGPRVF. For the CDR3, the DNA is TGTGCCAGCAGCTTGGCCCCCTTACTAGCGGGCCCTCGGGTCTTC.

This chain uses TRBV19 with TRBJ2-7; maybe TRBD2 (5 bases). The CDR3 runs 15 residues. CDR1 is LNHDA, CDR2 SQIVND, per germline (reference sequence). V was pared by 2 bases and J by 3 bases, with 14 bases between. CDR3 nucleotide sequence: TGTGCCAGTAGTATACCCTCTCGAGGAGGCTACGAGCAGTACTTC. This translates into CASSIPSRGGYEQYF.

J is TRBJ2-1 and V is TRBV10-3; TRBD2 agrees at 12 bases. J lost 7 bases, V lost 5 bases, and 3 bases had no gene match. The CDR3 is made up of 14 amino acids. The germline gives CDR1 ENHRY, CDR2 SYGVKD. The CDR3 coding sequence is TGTGCCATCAGTCCCGGACTAGCGGGAAATGAGCAGTTCTTC. Its protein product is CAISPGLAGNEQFF.

This chain connects TRBV28 to TRBJ1-1, with D perhaps matching TRBD1 (5 bases). Germline CDR1 MDHEN, CDR2 SYDVKM. There are 13 residues in the CDR3. The V end was cut by 3 bases, the J end by 3 bases, with 8 bases between. The CDR3 loop is CASSFPGDTEAFF. The CDR3 DNA is TGTGCCAGCAGTTTTCCGGGGGACACTGAAGCTTTCTTT.

This clone was seen a single time. V and J are TRBV6-6 and TRBJ2-7, with 8 bases that match TRBD2. The CDR3 totals 14 residues. J was trimmed by 5 bases and V by 2 bases; bases with no gene match: 5. Germline CDR1 MNHNY, CDR2 SVGAGI (reference sequence). The CDR3 coding sequence is TGTGCCAGCAGTTACGGGGCGGGAGGCAACGAGCAGTACTTC. The encoded protein is CASSYGAGGNEQYF.

The gene calls are TRBV5-1 and TRBJ2-1; D is perhaps TRBD1 (6 bases). Germline CDR1 SGHRS, CDR2 YFSETQ. The CDR3 spans 16 residues. V was pared by 2 bases and J by 6 bases, with 18 bases between. DNA for the CDR3: TGCGCCAGCAGCTTAACAGGGAGTAATTACCCCAATGAGCAGTTCTTC. Translated, it gives CASSLTGSNYPNEQFF. Complete variable domain (other parts from reference TRBV5-1 and TRBJ2-1): KAGVTQTPRYLIKTRGQQVTLSCSPISGHRSVSWYQQTPGQGLQFLFEYFSETQRNKGNFPGRFSGRQFSNSRSEMNVSTLELGDSALYLCASSLTGSNYPNEQFFGPGTRLTVL.

The CDR3 DNA reads as TGTGCCAGCAGTGACTCTGGCATAACCGGGGAGCTGTTTTTT. Residues: CASSDSGITGELFF. The chain has TRBV6-4 and TRBJ2-2; D is undetermined. The CDR3 consists of 14 residues. V was trimmed by 0 bases and J by 5 bases, leaving 7 bases between them. Looked up from germline, CDR1 is MRHNA and CDR2 is SNTAGT.

This chain connects TRBV20-1 to TRBJ2-7, with 8 nucleotides matching TRBD1. V shed 3 bases and J 1 base; nucleotides not matched to a gene: 5. This CDR3 is built from 14 residues. CDR1 DFQATT and CDR2 SNEGSKA come from the germline V gene (reference sequence). The CDR3 bases are TGCAGTGCTAGTCGGGACAGGTATTCCTACGAGCAGTACTTC. As protein: CSASRDRYSYEQYF.

This chain connects TRBV7-9 to TRBJ1-2, with 9 bases aligning to TRBD1. CDR1 is SEHNR and CDR2 is FQNEAQ in the germline V gene (reference sequence). J gave up 4 bases and V 5 bases, and 11 bases lay outside the gene matches. The CDR3 consists of 16 residues. CDR3 DNA: TGTGCCAGCAGCCCCCGGACAGGGGTTGGGAGCTATGGCTACACCTTC. Amino acids: CASSPRTGVGSYGYTF.

The rearrangement links TRBV4-2 to TRBJ1-1; D is perhaps TRBD1 (5 bases). V was cut by 2 bases and J by 0 bases, with 16 bases left in between. The germline V gene encodes CDR1 LGHNA and CDR2 YNFKEQ. The CDR3 runs to 17 residues. Here the CDR3 reads CASSQTGGVRVNTEAFF. Here the CDR3 DNA reads TGTGCCAGCAGCCAAACCGGGGGGGTCAGGGTGAACACTGAAGCTTTCTTT.

V gene TRBV4-1 combines with J gene TRBJ2-5; 7 nucleotides agree with TRBD2. CDR1 is MGHRA, CDR2 YSYEKL, per germline. V trimming: 1 base; J trimming: 4 bases; junction bases outside the gene matches: 3. The length of the CDR3 is 14 residues. Here the CDR3 reads CASSQGLARETQYF. Written as DNA, the CDR3 is TGCGCCAGCAGCCAAGGACTAGCCCGAGAGACCCAGTACTTC.

The chain links TRBV2 to TRBJ2-1, with 7 bases lining up with TRBD1. CDR1 is SNHLY and CDR2 is FYNNEI in the germline V gene. This CDR3 comprises 15 residues. V lost 1 base, J lost 2 bases, and 2 bases stayed unmatched. In DNA form, the CDR3 reads TGTGCCAGCAGTGAAGAAGGGGGCCCCTACAATGAGCAGTTCTTC. Its translation: CASSEEGGPYNEQFF.

This chain links TRBV27 with TRBJ2-7; D perhaps matches TRBD1 (6 bases). Germline CDR1 and CDR2: MNHEY and SMNVEV (reference sequence). Trimming cost V 2 bases and J 3 bases, with 11 bases left between them. CDR3 length equals 14 residues. The CDR3 is CASSLVGQIYEQYF. CDR3 in DNA: TGTGCCAGCAGTTTAGTGGGACAAATCTACGAGCAGTACTTC.

The CDR3 DNA reads TGCGCCAGCAGCCAAGGGGACTCATTTCGGGACTATGGCTACACCTTC. It codes for CASSQGDSFRDYGYTF. The V call is TRBV4-1, the J call TRBJ1-2, with a weak D call TRBD1 (5 bases). The CDR3 is 16 amino acids. The V end was cut by 1 base, the J end by 3 bases, with 15 bases between. CDR1 is MGHRA, CDR2 YSYEKL, per germline.

The chain combines TRBV19 with TRBJ2-7; 11 bases map to TRBD2. Per the germline V gene, CDR1 is LNHDA and CDR2 is SQIVND (reference sequence). Germline trimming cut 2 bases from V and 3 bases from J; bases unmatched to any gene: 3. The CDR3 covers 15 residues. The CDR3 loop reads CASSITTSGSYEQYF. The CDR3 DNA sequence: TGTGCCAGTAGTATAACTACTAGCGGGAGCTACGAGCAGTACTTC.